In its sample, the clone carrying this T cell receptor (beta chain) was seen many times. Antigen specificity is unknown. The data derive from a study of spatial heterogeneity in lung cancer. Study background: On average, each unique TCR and UMI combination appeared more than ten times in raw reads.

In the library, each TCR cDNA molecule bore its own unique molecular identifier. TCRdb itself ran the 5' RACE reads through MiXCR, one entry per CDR3 protein. The sample lists 100,000 to 110,000 distinct CDR3 sequences; 4% to 4.5% were seen once. Study-wide results and caveats: Expanded intratumoral alpha and beta TCR counts tracked tumor mutation counts.

This CDR3 spans 14 amino acids. The ends were cut back, 4 bases at V and 4 bases at J, with 14 bases in the middle. CDR1 SGHRS and CDR2 YFSETQ come from the germline V gene. Regarding time point: sample taken at primary tumor resection. Samples were donated by 72 untreated early-stage non-small cell lung cancer patients. The authors sequenced whole RNA from tumor, nontumor lung or frozen PBMC without sorting. The genes are TRBV5-1 and TRBJ1-2; D gene unclear. This clonotype was sampled from a male donor with early-stage non-small cell lung cancer. This sample comprised lung tumor tissue, obtained at surgery. Here the CDR3 reads CASSRPGLSYGYTF. The CDR3 bases are TGCGCCAGCAGCAGACCCGGCCTCAGCTATGGCTACACCTTC.